One and the same sample provided the 5 T cell receptor beta chains below, sequenced in a study of PD-1 blockade in classical Hodgkin lymphoma. All patients relapsed after autologous stem cell transplantation, and brentuximab vedotin exposure varied. Sequencing used immunoSEQ multiplex PCR; TCRdb keeps in-frame clones, though not all of them. This table has approximately 98,000 clones, 89% appearing once. The sample consisted of peripheral blood mononuclear cells (PBMCs), taken before the second cycle of nivolumab. Source of these receptors: a human donor with classical Hodgkin lymphoma.

This clone occurred once. The chain carries TRBV7-2 and TRBJ2-7, with TRBD2 matching 8 bases. Trimming removed 5 bases from V and 2 bases from J; junction bases left unmatched: 8. Per the germline V gene, CDR1 is SGHTA and CDR2 is FQGNSA. The CDR3 runs to 15 residues. The CDR3 sequence: CASSPTAGGTYEQYF. As DNA, the CDR3 is TGTGCCAGCAGCCCAACCGCGGGAGGCACCTACGAGCAGTACTTC.

The V gene is TRBV28, the J gene TRBJ2-7; D is ambiguous. The V end was cut by 3 bases, the J end by 0 bases, with 3 bases between. CDR3 size: 12 residues. CDR1 and CDR2 (germline): MDHEN, SYDVKM. This chain's CDR3 is CASSFYSYEQYF. Here the CDR3 DNA reads TGTGCCAGCAGTTTCTACTCCTACGAGCAGTACTTC. Using reference TRBV28 and TRBJ2-7 for the parts outside the CDR3, the full variable domain is DVKVTQSSRYLVKRTGEKVFLECVQDMDHENMFWYRQDPGLGLRLIYFSYDVKMKEKGDIPEGYSVSREKKERFSLILESASTNQTSMYLCASSFYSYEQYFGPGTRLTVT.

The CDR3 DNA sequence: TGTGCCAGCAGCACGGGGACTAGCGGGAGGATAGATACGCAGTATTTT. It translates to CASSTGTSGRIDTQYF. V and J are TRBV7-2 and TRBJ2-3, with TRBD2 matching 15 bases. Trimming cost V 5 bases and J 5 bases; bases outside gene matches: 5. The germline V gene has CDR1 SGHTA and CDR2 FQGNSA. The CDR3 is 16 residues long.

Concerning this clone itself: Additional DNA sequences in this sample encode the identical CDR3. This chain links TRBV7-2 with TRBJ2-1; 8 positions agree with TRBD2. Trimming removed 4 bases from V and 2 bases from J; junction bases left unmatched: 4. The CDR3 is made up of 15 amino acids. Germline V lookup: CDR1 SGHTA, CDR2 FQGNSA. The CDR3 coding sequence is TGTGCCAGCAGCTCCACTAGCGGCCCCTACAATGAGCAGTTCTTC. Translated: CASSSTSGPYNEQFF.

The V gene is TRBV30, the J gene TRBJ1-1; D remains ambiguous. Trimming removed 5 bases at V and 1 base at J, with 8 bases between. Germline CDR1 GTSNPN, CDR2 SVGIG (reference sequence). The CDR3 is 12 residues long. This CDR3 is CAWGLGNTEAFF. CDR3 coding DNA: TGTGCCTGGGGGCTAGGGAACACTGAAGCTTTCTTT.